This entry features one TCR beta chain sequence. Its specificity is unknown. This entry comes from a study of regulatory T cells in long-lasting Graves disease. Study observations and caveats: Favoring TRBV28, TRBJ1-2 and TRBJ2-5 was a feature seen in persistent disease.

Sequencing libraries for TCR beta were prepared with iRepertoire HTBI primers and Arm-PCR of CDR3 regions. TCRdb ran MiXCR on the multiplex PCR reads and lists one entry per CDR3 protein. There are about 560,000 distinct CDR3 sequences in the sample; 15% to 20% occur only once, and approximately 12% lies in the top ten. As for time point: newly diagnosed GD, antithyroid drugs for less than 3 months. Scientists built the TCR library using RNA that was extracted from PBMCs. With 7 bases removed from V and 5 bases from J, the gap between germline ends came to 17 bases. The CDR3 covers 14 residues. CDR1 and CDR2 from the germline V gene are MDHEN and SYDVKM. The data also belong to a second study, concerning T cells in Graves' hyperthyroidism and ophthalmopathy. That work adds: Diagnosis of hyperthyroidism was new in patients aged 18 to 65, and its duration was under 2 months.

V and J are TRBV28 and TRBJ1-2; D gene ambiguous. The input for sequencing was peripheral blood mononuclear cells (PBMCs), taken at new diagnosis, from a patient treated with antithyroid drugs. This TCR was sampled from a man aged 18 to 30 with Graves disease. The CDR3 is CASNAPGSGYGYTF. CDR3 nucleotide sequence: TGTGCCAGCAACGCCCCGGGGAGTGGGTATGGCTACACCTTC.